This passage covers 20 T cell receptor beta chains from one sample sequenced in a study of blood T cell repertoires in COVID-19. The protocol was immunoSEQ multiplex PCR, while the TCRdb copy is restricted to in-frame clones and leaves out a portion. The sample lists some 250,000 clones, about four fifths occurring once. The sequencing sample was made of peripheral blood. The receptors come from a man under 40 who had recovered from COVID-19.

The chain recombines TRBV19 with TRBJ1-5; 7 bases agree with TRBD1. The length of the CDR3 is 14 residues. Per the germline V gene, CDR1 is LNHDA and CDR2 is SQIVND (reference sequence). J gave up 3 bases and V 6 bases, and 5 bases lay outside the gene matches. The CDR3 region has the DNA TGTGCCAGTAGGAGACAGGGCAACAATCAGCCCCAGCATTTT. Translation gives CASRRQGNNQPQHF.

This clone came up once. The chain links TRBV5-4 to TRBJ2-3; TRBD2 matches 10 bases. V shed 4 bases and J 0 bases; nucleotides not matched to a gene: 5. Germline CDR1 and CDR2: SGHNT and YYREEE (reference sequence). This CDR3 spans 16 amino acids. For the CDR3, the DNA is TGTGCCAGCAGCGGGGGGACTAGCGTAAGCACAGATACGCAGTATTTT. This sequence encodes CASSGGTSVSTDTQYF.

The chain has TRBV12-5 and TRBJ2-5; possible D gene TRBD2, 6 bases. This CDR3 comprises 14 residues. Germline V gene sequence: CDR1 LGHNT, CDR2 FRNRAP. V was shortened by 2 bases and J by 4 bases, with 11 bases between the two germline ends. CDR3 region: CASGLLGGGETQYF. In DNA form, the CDR3 reads TGTGCTAGTGGTTTGTTGGGGGGAGGAGAGACCCAGTACTTC.

V gene TRBV4-1 combines with J gene TRBJ2-5, with 15 bases aligning to TRBD2. From germline, CDR1 is MGHRA and CDR2 YSYEKL. The CDR3 covers 20 residues. Trimming cost V 0 bases and J 5 bases; bases outside gene matches: 13. In DNA, the CDR3 is TGCGCCAGCAGCCAAGATGAGGTCGGGACTAGCGGGGGGCCCCGGGAGACCCAGTACTTC. Its translation is CASSQDEVGTSGGPRETQYF.

The V call is TRBV5-6, the J call TRBJ2-3, with D tentatively TRBD2 (6 bases). Germline CDR1 SGHDT, CDR2 YYEEEE. CDR3 length equals 15 residues. The V end lost 2 bases, the J end lost 2 bases, and 12 bases lay between the germline ends. In DNA, the CDR3 is TGTGCCAGCAGCTTTGGAGGGGCCCACACAGATACGCAGTATTTT. It translates to CASSFGGAHTDTQYF.

In its sample, this clone was seen a few times. This chain connects TRBV6-1 to TRBJ1-6, with a tentative D call TRBD1 (6 bases). Germline CDR1 and CDR2: MNHNS and SASEGT. The CDR3 totals 18 residues. V was clipped by 2 bases and J by 6 bases, with 20 bases between them. CDR3 residues: CASSERGGDGGINSPLHF. CDR3 DNA: TGTGCCAGCAGTGAAAGGGGGGGCGATGGTGGGATTAATTCACCCCTCCACTTT.

The chain links TRBV12-3 or TRBV12-4 to TRBJ2-5; 11 positions agree with TRBD2. The CDR3 is made up of 13 amino acids. V shed 5 bases and J 4 bases; nucleotides not matched to a gene: 0. CDR3 nucleotides: TGTGCCAGCAGTACTAGCGGGGGAGAGACCCAGTACTTC. Translation gives CASSTSGGETQYF.

The chain uses TRBV7-2 and TRBJ2-5, with 7 bases matching TRBD1. Germline values: CDR1 SGHTA, CDR2 FQGNSA. This CDR3 is 14 amino acids long. J lost 2 bases, V lost 4 bases, and 4 bases had no gene match. In DNA form, the CDR3 reads TGTGCCAGCAGCTACCGACAGGGACAAGAGACCCAGTACTTC. This gives the protein CASSYRQGQETQYF. The entire variable domain, with the rest obtained from reference TRBV7-2 and TRBJ2-5, is as follows: GAGVSQSPSNKVTEKGKDVELRCDPISGHTALYWYRQSLGQGLEFLIYFQGNSAPDKSGLPSDRFSAERTGGSVSTLTIQRTQQEDSAVYLCASSYRQGQETQYFGPGTRLLVL.

The V and J genes are TRBV15 and TRBJ2-5, with 13 bases lining up with TRBD2. The germline V gene encodes CDR1 LNHNV and CDR2 YYDKDF (reference sequence). This CDR3 spans 17 amino acids. V was clipped by 2 bases and J by 5 bases; unmatched bases: 8. The CDR3 DNA sequence: TGTGCCACCAGCAGACGTTTGGGACTAGCGGGGCGGGAGACCCAGTACTTC. Its translation is CATSRRLGLAGRETQYF.

A word on this clone: Other DNA sequences in this specimen translate into the identical CDR3. The chain uses TRBV27 and TRBJ2-7, with D possibly being TRBD1 (6 bases). The length of the CDR3 is 14 residues. The germline V gene has CDR1 MNHEY and CDR2 SMNVEV (reference sequence). V shed 0 bases and J shed 4 bases, with 10 bases lying between them. In DNA form, the CDR3 reads TGTGCCAGCAGTTTATCAGGGGGAACTTACGAGCAGTACTTC. Translating it yields CASSLSGGTYEQYF.

For this clone: Other DNA sequences in the same sample also yield this CDR3. The CDR3 bases are TGTGCCAGTAGTATTTCAGGGGGCAATCAGCCCCAGCATTTT. Translated: CASSISGGNQPQHF. This sequence joins TRBV19 and TRBJ1-5; the D gene is possibly TRBD1 (6 bases). The CDR3 has 14 amino acids. Trimming took 3 bases from V and 2 from J, leaving 8 bases between them. Germline CDR1 reads LNHDA; CDR2 reads SQIVND (reference sequence).

In its sample, this clone was seen once. The chain uses TRBV25-1 and TRBJ1-1; TRBD1 is a possible D gene (5 bases). Germline lookup yields CDR1 MGHDK and CDR2 SYGVNS. The CDR3 is 12 amino acids. The V gene lost 4 bases and the J gene lost 10 bases, with 13 bases spanning the gap. Here the CDR3 DNA reads TGTGCCAGCAGTGTGTGGGAGGGGAGAGCTTTCTTT. As protein: CASSVWEGRAFF. Full variable domain (missing parts from reference TRBV25-1 and TRBJ1-1): EADIYQTPRYLVIGTGKKITLECSQTMGHDKMYWYQQDPGMELHLIHYSYGVNSTEKGDLSSESTVSRIRTEHFPLTLESARPSHTSQYLCASSVWEGRAFFGQGTRLTVV.

V is TRBV3-1 (or the pseudogene TRBV3-2) and J is TRBJ1-3; D gene uncertain. CDR3 size: 16 residues. Deletions cut 2 bases from V and 4 bases from J, with 15 bases between. Germline CDR1 reads LGHDT; CDR2 reads YNNKEL (reference sequence). Written as DNA, the CDR3 is TGTGCCAGCAGCCAATCCGGGGTTAAGGGAGGAAACACCATATATTTT. It specifies CASSQSGVKGGNTIYF.

The genes are TRBV11-2 and TRBJ2-5; 8 bases are a match to TRBD1. The length of the CDR3 is 14 residues. Germline CDR1 and CDR2: SGHAT and FQNNGV. V was clipped by 5 bases and J by 5 bases; unmatched bases: 7. Here the CDR3 DNA reads TGTGCCAGCAGCCCGGGACAGGTGATCGAGACCCAGTACTTC. This translates into CASSPGQVIETQYF.

This sequence joins TRBV7-8 and TRBJ1-1; a possible D gene is TRBD1 (6 bases). Germline V gene lookup returns CDR1 SGHVS and CDR2 FQNEAQ. The CDR3 has 15 residues. Trimming took 5 bases from V and 1 from J, leaving 14 bases between them. For the CDR3, the DNA is TGTGCCAGCAGCGCGCCGGGACACGCGAACACTGAAGCTTTCTTT. It codes for CASSAPGHANTEAFF.

This chain connects TRBV6-5 to TRBJ1-2; D remains unclear. V shed 2 bases and J shed 4 bases, with 14 bases lying between them. The germline V gene has CDR1 MNHEY and CDR2 SVGAGI. This CDR3 is 15 amino acids long. CDR3 in amino acids: CASSYDAGGGYGYTF. Here the CDR3 DNA reads TGTGCCAGCAGTTACGACGCGGGCGGCGGCTATGGCTACACCTTC.

CDR3 region: CASSLASGETQYF. The DNA for the CDR3 is TGTGCCAGCAGCTTGGCTAGCGGGGAGACCCAGTACTTC. The chain combines TRBV5-4 with TRBJ2-5; 8 nucleotides align to TRBD2. Germline V gene lookup returns CDR1 SGHNT and CDR2 YYREEE (reference sequence). The CDR3 loop spans 13 amino acids. With V trimmed by 0 bases and J by 5 bases, 0 bases remained unmatched. Full variable domain (remainder filled in from reference TRBV5-4 and TRBJ2-5): ETGVTQSPTHLIKTRGQQVTLRCSSQSGHNTVSWYQQALGQGPQFIFQYYREEENGRGNFPPRFSGLQFPNYSSELNVNALELDDSALYLCASSLASGETQYFGPGTRLLVL.

The chain carries TRBV5-1 and TRBJ2-7, with D possibly matching TRBD1 (6 bases). CDR3 length equals 12 residues. Per germline, CDR1 SGHRS and CDR2 YFSETQ. Trimming shortened V by 0 bases and J by 5 bases, and 6 bases separated the two germline ends. CDR3 protein: CASSLAGDEQYF. Here the CDR3 DNA reads TGCGCCAGCAGCTTGGCAGGGGACGAGCAGTACTTC.

V and J are TRBV6-1 and TRBJ1-2; 9 positions match TRBD1. This CDR3 spans 13 amino acids. The V and J ends lost 3 bases and 8 bases, in that order; junction bases with no gene match: 4. CDR1 is MNHNS, CDR2 SASEGT, per germline. The CDR3, as DNA: TGTGCCAGCAGTGAGGGACAGGGATCAGGCTACACCTTC. The encoded protein is CASSEGQGSGYTF.

This chain uses TRBV5-4 with TRBJ1-2; TRBD1 might be the D (5 bases). Germline V gives CDR1 SGHNT, CDR2 YYREEE (reference sequence). The CDR3 consists of 15 residues. Trimming stripped 0 bases from V and 5 bases from J, with 14 bases between. CDR3 DNA: TGTGCCAGCAGCTTGGGTTCAGGGCAGAGTTATGGCTACACCTTC. Translation: CASSLGSGQSYGYTF.